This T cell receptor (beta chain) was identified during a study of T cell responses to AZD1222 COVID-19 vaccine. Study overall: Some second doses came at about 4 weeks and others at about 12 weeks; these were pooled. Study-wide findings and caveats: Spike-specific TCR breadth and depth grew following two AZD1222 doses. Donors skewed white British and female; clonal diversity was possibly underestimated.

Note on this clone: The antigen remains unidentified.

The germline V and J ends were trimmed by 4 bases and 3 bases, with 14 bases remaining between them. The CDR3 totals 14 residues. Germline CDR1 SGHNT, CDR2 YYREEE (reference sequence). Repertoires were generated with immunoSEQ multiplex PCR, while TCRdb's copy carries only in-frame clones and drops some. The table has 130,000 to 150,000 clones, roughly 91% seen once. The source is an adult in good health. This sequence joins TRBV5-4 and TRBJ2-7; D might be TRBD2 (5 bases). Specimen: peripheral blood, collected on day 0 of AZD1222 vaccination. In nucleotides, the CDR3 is TGTGCCAGCAGCCGAATGACGGGGAACTACGAGCAGTACTTC. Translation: CASSRMTGNYEQYF.